This T cell receptor (beta chain) was obtained from a study of beta chain features in type 1 diabetes. This clone was picked up a small number of times. Its specificity is not known. This sample also contains other DNA sequences that code for the same CDR3. Of the isolated RNA, all was reverse transcribed, and so the sequenced material was expressed TCRB transcripts. Sequencing used immunoSEQ multiplex PCR; TCRdb keeps in-frame clones, though not all of them. The sample includes 300,000 to 350,000 clones, 7% to 10% of them seen just once. CDR3 length equals 13 residues. Per germline, CDR1 SGHRS and CDR2 YFSETQ. With 1 base removed from V and 4 bases from J, the gap between germline ends came to 5 bases. Whole-study results and caveats: Naive, central memory and regulatory TCRB repertoires appeared more similar among patients than healthy donors. There was a moderate but significant shortening of TCRB CDR3s in all four CD4+ subsets of Type 1 diabetes patients. Lower insertion and higher deletion counts appeared at VDJ junctions in type 1 diabetes patients.

The clonotype was recovered from a man aged 25 to 45 with type 1 diabetes. The chain employs TRBV5-1 and TRBJ1-4; tentatively, D is TRBD1 (5 bases). The sequencing sample was made of central memory CD4+ T cells from blood. CDR3 DNA sequence: TGCGCCAGCAGCTTGAGGGGTAATGAAAAACTGTTTTTT. Translated: CASSLRGNEKLFF. Complete variable domain (other parts from reference TRBV5-1 and TRBJ1-4): KAGVTQTPRYLIKTRGQQVTLSCSPISGHRSVSWYQQTPGQGLQFLFEYFSETQRNKGNFPGRFSGRQFSNSRSEMNVSTLELGDSALYLCASSLRGNEKLFFGSGTQLSVL.